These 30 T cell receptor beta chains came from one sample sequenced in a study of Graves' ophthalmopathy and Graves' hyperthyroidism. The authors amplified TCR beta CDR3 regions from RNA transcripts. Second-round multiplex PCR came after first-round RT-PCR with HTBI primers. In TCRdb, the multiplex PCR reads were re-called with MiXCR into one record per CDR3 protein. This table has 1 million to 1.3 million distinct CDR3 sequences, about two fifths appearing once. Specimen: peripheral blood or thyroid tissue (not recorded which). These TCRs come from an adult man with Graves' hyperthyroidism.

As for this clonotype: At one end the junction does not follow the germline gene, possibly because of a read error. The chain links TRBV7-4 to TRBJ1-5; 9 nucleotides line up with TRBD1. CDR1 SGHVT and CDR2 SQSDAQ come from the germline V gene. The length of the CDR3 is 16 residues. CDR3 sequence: CASSLNRGQQNLPQHF. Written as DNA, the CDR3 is TGTGCCAGCAGCTTAAACAGGGGGCAGCAGAATCTGCCCCAGCATTTT.

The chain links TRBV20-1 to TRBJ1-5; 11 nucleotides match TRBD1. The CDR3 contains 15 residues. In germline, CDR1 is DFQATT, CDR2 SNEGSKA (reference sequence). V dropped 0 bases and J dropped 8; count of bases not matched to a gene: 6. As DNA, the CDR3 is TGCAGTGCTAGAGATCTTGGGACAGGGGGGGAGCCCCAGCATTTT. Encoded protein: CSARDLGTGGEPQHF.

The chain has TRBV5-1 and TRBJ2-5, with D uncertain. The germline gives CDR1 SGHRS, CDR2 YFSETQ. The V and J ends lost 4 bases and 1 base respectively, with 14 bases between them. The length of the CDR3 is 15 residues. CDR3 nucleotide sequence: TGCGCCAGCAGCCCCGCCTTGGGTGGCCAAGAGACCCAGTACTTC. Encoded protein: CASSPALGGQETQYF.

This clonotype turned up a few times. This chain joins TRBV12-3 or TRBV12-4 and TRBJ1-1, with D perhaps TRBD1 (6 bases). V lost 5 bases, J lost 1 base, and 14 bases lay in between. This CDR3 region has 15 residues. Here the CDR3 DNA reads TGTGCCAGCAGTAAGGGGGGACTCCAGAACACTGAAGCTTTCTTT. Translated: CASSKGGLQNTEAFF.

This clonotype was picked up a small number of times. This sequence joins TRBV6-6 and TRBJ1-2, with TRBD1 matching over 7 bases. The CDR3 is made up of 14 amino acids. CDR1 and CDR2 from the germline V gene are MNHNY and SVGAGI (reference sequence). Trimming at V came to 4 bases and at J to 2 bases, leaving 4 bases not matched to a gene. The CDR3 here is CASSSGQENYGYTF. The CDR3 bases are TGTGCCAGCAGTTCCGGACAGGAGAACTATGGCTACACCTTC.

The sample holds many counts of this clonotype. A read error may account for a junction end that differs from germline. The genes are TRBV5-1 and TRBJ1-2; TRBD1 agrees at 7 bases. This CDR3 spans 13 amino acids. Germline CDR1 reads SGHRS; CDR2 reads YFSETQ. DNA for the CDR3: TGTGCCAGCAGCTTGGGACAGAGCTATGGCTACACCTTC. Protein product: CASSLGQSYGYTF. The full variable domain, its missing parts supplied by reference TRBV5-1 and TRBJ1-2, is KAGVTQTPRYLIKTRGQQVTLSCSPISGHRSVSWYQQTPGQGLQFLFEYFSETQRNKGNFPGRFSGRQFSNSRSEMNVSTLELGDSALYLCASSLGQSYGYTFGSGTRLTVV.

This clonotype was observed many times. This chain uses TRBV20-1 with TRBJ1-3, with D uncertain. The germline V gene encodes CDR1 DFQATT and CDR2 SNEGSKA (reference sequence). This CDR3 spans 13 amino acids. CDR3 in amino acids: CRFYRGGGNTIYF. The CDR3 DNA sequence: TGCAGATTCTATCGGGGAGGAGGAAACACCATATATTTT.

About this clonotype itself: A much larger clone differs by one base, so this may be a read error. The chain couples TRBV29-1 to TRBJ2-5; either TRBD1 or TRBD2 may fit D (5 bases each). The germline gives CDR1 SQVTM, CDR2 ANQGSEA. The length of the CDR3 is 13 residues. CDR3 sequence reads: CRAPGGDKETQYF. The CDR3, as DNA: TGCAGAGCCCCTGGGGGAGATAAAGAGACCCAGTACTTC. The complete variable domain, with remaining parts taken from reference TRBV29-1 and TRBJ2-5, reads SAVISQKPSRDICQRGTSLTIQCQVDSQVTMMFWYRQQPGQSLTLIATANQGSEATYESGFVIDKFPISRPNLTFSTLTVSNMSPEDSSIYLCRAPGGDKETQYFGPGTRLLVL.

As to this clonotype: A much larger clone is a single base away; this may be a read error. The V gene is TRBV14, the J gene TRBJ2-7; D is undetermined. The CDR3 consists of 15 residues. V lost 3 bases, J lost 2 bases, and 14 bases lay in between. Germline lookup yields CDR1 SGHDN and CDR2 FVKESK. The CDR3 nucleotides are TGTGCCAGCAGCCACCAGACCGTGGGGACCTACGAGCAGTACTTC. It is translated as CASSHQTVGTYEQYF. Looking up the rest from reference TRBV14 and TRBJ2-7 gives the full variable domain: EAGVTQFPSHSVIEKGQTVTLRCDPISGHDNLYWYRRVMGKEIKFLLHFVKESKQDESGMPNNRFLAERTGGTYSTLKVQPAELEDSGVYFCASSHQTVGTYEQYFGPGTRLTVT.

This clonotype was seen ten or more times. CDR3 region: CASSIGQGDNYGYTF. CDR3 nucleotides: TGTGCCAGCAGCATAGGACAGGGAGACAACTATGGCTACACCTTC. The J gene is TRBJ1-2, the V gene TRBV7-9, with 8 positions matching TRBD1. The CDR3 length is 15 residues. Per the germline V gene, CDR1 is SEHNR and CDR2 is FQNEAQ (reference sequence). J gave up 2 bases and V 5 bases, and 7 bases lay outside the gene matches.

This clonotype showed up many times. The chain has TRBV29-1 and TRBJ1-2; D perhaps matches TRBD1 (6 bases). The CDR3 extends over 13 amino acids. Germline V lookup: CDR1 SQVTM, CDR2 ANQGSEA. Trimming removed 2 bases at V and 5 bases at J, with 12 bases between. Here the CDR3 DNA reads TGCAGCGTTGAAACAACAGGGAAGTATGGCTACACCTTC. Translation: CSVETTGKYGYTF.

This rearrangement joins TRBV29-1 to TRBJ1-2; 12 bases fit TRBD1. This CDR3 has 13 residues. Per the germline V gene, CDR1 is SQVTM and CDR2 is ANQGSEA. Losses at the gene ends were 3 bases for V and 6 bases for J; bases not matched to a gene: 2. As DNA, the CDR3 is TGCAGCGTTGATGGGACAGGGGGCGATGGCTACACCTTC. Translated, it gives CSVDGTGGDGYTF.

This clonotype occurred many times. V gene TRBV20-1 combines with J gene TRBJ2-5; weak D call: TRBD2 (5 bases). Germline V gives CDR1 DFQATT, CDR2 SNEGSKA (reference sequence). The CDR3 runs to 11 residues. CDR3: CSPEAEETQYF. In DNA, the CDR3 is TGCAGCCCGGAGGCGGAAGAGACCCAGTACTTC.

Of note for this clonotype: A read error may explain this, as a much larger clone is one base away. CDR3 loop: CNASMGLMNTEAFF. CDR3 coding DNA: TGCAATGCCAGCATGGGGTTAATGAACACTGAAGCTTTCTTT. The chain links TRBV20-1 to TRBJ1-1; D uncertain. Germline V gene sequence: CDR1 DFQATT, CDR2 SNEGSKA (reference sequence). This CDR3 is built from 14 residues.

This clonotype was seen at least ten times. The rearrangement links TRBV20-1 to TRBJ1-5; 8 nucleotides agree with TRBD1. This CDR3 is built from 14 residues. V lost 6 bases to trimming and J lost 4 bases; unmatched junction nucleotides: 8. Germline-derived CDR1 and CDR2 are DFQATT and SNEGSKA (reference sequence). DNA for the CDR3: TGCAGTGCCGCGGGCAGGGGGCTTAATCAGCCCCAGCATTTT. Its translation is CSAAGRGLNQPQHF.

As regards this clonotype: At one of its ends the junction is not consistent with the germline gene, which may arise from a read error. This chain's CDR3 is CASSFRGQGPGYTF. The CDR3, as DNA: TGTGCCAGCAGTTTCCGAGGACAGGGGCCAGGCTACACCTTC. The chain is built from TRBV10-2 and TRBJ1-2; 9 bases are shared with TRBD1. There are 14 residues in the CDR3. Per the germline V gene, CDR1 is WSHSY and CDR2 is SAAADI.

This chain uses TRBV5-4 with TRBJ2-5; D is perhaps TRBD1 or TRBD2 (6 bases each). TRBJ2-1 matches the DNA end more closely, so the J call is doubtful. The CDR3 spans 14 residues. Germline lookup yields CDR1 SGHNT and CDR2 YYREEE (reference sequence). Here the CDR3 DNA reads TGTGCCAGCAGCTTGGATGGGGGGCGGGGTGAGCAGTTCTTC. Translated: CASSLDGGRGEQFF.

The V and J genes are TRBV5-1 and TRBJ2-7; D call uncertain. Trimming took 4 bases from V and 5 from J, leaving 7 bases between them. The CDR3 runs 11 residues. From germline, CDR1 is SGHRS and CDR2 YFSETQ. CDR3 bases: TGCGCCAGCAGCATGGGGAACGAGCAGTACTTC. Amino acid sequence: CASSMGNEQYF.

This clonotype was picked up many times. DNA for the CDR3: TGTGCCAGTAGTATTCAAAGCGGCGGTCCAGATGAAAAACTGTTTTTT. Its translation is CASSIQSGGPDEKLFF. The chain recombines TRBV19 with TRBJ1-4; D call uncertain. This CDR3 spans 16 amino acids. CDR1 is LNHDA and CDR2 is SQIVND in the germline V gene (reference sequence). The V end lost 3 bases, the J end lost 6 bases, and 17 bases lay between the germline ends.

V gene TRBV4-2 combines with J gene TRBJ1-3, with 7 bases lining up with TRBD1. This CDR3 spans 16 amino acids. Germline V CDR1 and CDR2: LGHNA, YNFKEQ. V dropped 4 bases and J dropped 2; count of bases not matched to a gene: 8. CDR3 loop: CASSPRSGQPGNTIYF. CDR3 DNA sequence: TGTGCCAGCAGCCCGCGATCGGGACAGCCTGGAAACACCATATATTTT.

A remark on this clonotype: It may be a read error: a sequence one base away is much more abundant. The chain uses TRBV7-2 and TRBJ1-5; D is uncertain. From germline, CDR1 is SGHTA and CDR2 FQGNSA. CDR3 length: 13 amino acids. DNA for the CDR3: TGTGCCAGCAGCCAAGATTCGGTTCAGCCCCGGCATTTT. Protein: CASSQDSVQPRHF.

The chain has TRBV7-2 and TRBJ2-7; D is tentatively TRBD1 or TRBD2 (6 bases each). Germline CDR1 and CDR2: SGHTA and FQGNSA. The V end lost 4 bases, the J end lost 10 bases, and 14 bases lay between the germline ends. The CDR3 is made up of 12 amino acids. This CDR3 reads CASSSTGGSQYF. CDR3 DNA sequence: TGTGCCAGCAGCTCTACCGGGGGCTCCCAGTACTTC.

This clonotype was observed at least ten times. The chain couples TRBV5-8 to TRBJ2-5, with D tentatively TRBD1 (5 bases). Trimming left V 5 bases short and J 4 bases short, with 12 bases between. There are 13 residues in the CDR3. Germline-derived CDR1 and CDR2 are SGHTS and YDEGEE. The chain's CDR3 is CASRAGFGETQYF. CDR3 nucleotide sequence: TGTGCCAGCAGAGCAGGGTTTGGAGAGACCCAGTACTTC.

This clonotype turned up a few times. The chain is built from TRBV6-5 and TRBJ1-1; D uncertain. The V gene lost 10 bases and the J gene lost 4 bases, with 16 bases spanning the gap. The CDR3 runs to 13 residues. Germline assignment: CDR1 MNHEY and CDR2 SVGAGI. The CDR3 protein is CATRWGAGTEAFF. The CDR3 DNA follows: TGTGCCACAAGATGGGGTGCGGGCACTGAAGCTTTCTTT.

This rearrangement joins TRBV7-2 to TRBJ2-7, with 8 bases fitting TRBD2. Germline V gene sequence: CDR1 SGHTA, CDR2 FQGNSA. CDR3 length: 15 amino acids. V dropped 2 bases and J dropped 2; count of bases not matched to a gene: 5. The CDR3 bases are TGTGCCAGCAGCTTAAGCGGGGGAGGGACCTACGAGCAGTACTTC. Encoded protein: CASSLSGGGTYEQYF.

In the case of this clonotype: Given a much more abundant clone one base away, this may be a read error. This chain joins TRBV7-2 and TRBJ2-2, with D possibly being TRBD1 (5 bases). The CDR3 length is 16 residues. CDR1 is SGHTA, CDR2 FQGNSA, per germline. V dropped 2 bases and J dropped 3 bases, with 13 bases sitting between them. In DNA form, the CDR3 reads TGTGCCAGCAGCTTAATTAGGACACAGGACACCGGGGAGCTGTTTTTT. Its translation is CASSLIRTQDTGELFF.

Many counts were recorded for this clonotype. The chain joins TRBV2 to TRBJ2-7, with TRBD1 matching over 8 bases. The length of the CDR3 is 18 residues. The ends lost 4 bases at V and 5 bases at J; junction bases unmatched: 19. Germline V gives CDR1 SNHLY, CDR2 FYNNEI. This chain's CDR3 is CASSAPSRTGIVRNEQYF. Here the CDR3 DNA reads TGTGCCAGCAGTGCCCCGAGTCGGACAGGGATAGTAAGGAACGAGCAGTACTTC.

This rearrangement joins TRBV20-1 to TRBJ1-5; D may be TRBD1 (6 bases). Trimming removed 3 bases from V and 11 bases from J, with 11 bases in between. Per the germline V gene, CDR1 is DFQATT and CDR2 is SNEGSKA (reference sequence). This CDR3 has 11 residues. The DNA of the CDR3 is TGCAGTGCTAGCCGAACAGGGTCCCAGCATTTT. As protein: CSASRTGSQHF.

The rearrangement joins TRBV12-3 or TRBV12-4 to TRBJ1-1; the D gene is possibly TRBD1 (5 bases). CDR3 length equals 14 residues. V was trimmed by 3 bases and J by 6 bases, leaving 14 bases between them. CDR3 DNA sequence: TGTGCCAGCAGTTTGAGCGGGGGGGACGCTGAAGCTTTCTTT. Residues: CASSLSGGDAEAFF.

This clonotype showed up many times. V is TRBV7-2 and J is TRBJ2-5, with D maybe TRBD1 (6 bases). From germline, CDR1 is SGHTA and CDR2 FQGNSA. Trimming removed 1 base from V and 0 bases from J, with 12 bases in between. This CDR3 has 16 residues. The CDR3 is CASSLGRGYYQETQYF. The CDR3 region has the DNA TGTGCCAGCAGCTTAGGCAGGGGATACTACCAAGAGACCCAGTACTTC. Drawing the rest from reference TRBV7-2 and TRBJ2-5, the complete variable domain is GAGVSQSPSNKVTEKGKDVELRCDPISGHTALYWYRQSLGQGLEFLIYFQGNSAPDKSGLPSDRFSAERTGGSVSTLTIQRTQQEDSAVYLCASSLGRGYYQETQYFGPGTRLLVL.